These T cell receptor beta chains were read from a single sample in a study of CD8 T cells in Susac syndrome. TCRdb passed the immunoSEQ multiplex PCR reads through MiXCR, listing each CDR3 protein once. Of 200,000 to 300,000 distinct CDR3 sequences in the sample, about 95% were seen once. Sequencing was done on a sample of CD4+ T cells from PBMCs. These receptors originate from a human donor with Susac syndrome. Each CDR3 is given without its conserved first and last residue. Each record gives: J gene, D gene, V gene, clone size, CDR3 protein. D genes are given only for firm matches. Only some rows state a clone size, as once, few, many or a class for expanded clones.

>TRBJ2-7|-|TRBV20-1|once
SAREGGASYEQY
>TRBJ2-3|-|TRBV7-9|-
ASSLVFHTRTDTQY
>TRBJ2-7|-|TRBV25-1|-
ASSEVGEQY
>TRBJ2-1|-|TRBV6-6|-
ASSQRQSSYNEQF
>TRBJ2-2|-|TRBV6-4|-
ASRGAGELF
>TRBJ2-6|-|TRBV7-9|once
ASNPMVANVLT
>TRBJ2-5|-|TRBV29-1|once
SVVGGQGLWTQY
>TRBJ1-3|-|TRBV30|-
ASLSVGNTIY
>TRBJ2-5|-|TRBV30|once
ALEPLGETQY
>TRBJ2-1|TRBD2|TRBV9|-
ASSVDGTSGGHYNEQF
>TRBJ1-2|-|TRBV7-3|-
ASSRLLGYGYT
>TRBJ2-7|-|TRBV5-8|-
ASSFLGLVYEQY
>TRBJ2-7|TRBD1|TRBV5-1|-
ASSHRTGKNEQY
>TRBJ1-2|-|TRBV2|-
ASTFSEGAGYT
>TRBJ1-1|-|TRBV7-9|-
ASSLVRGVEAF